Listed below are T cell receptor beta chains from one sample, sequenced in a study of blood T cell repertoires in COVID-19. Repertoires were generated with immunoSEQ multiplex PCR, while TCRdb's copy carries only in-frame clones and drops some. The sample includes fewer than 70,000 clones, approximately 88% seen only once; the top ten take approximately 8.8%. Sequencing was carried out using peripheral blood. The source of these receptors is a man aged 45-60 years with active COVID-19. CDR3s include the opening cysteine and the closing phenylalanine or tryptophan. The D gene is left open where the match is weak. Clone size is shown for a subset of rows, as once, few, many or a class of expanded clone.

>TRBV2|-|TRBJ2-3|-
CASRGTSQGGDTQYF
TGTGCCAGCAGGGGGACTAGTCAGGGGGGAGATACGCAGTATTTT
>TRBV24-1|-|TRBJ1-1|-
CATRSNDYTEAFF
TGTGCCACCAGGAGCAATGATTACACTGAAGCTTTCTTT
>TRBV5-1|-|TRBJ1-2|TRBD1
CASSLVAGGNGYTF
TGCGCCAGCAGCTTGGTGGCAGGGGGAAATGGCTACACCTTC
>TRBV6-6|-|TRBJ1-2|TRBD1
CASRRPLQGAHGYTF
TGTGCCAGCAGACGCCCTCTCCAGGGGGCGCATGGCTACACCTTC
>TRBV5-8|-|TRBJ2-5|-
CASSLGLGEETQYF
TGTGCCAGCAGCTTGGGACTAGGGGAAGAGACCCAGTACTTC
>TRBV2|-|TRBJ2-2|-
CASSETAGGTGELFF
TGTGCCAGCAGTGAGACAGCCGGGGGCACCGGGGAGCTGTTTTTT
>TRBV7-9|many|TRBJ2-7|-
CASSLGQADAYEQYF
TGTGCCAGCAGCTTAGGACAGGCAGACGCCTACGAGCAGTACTTC
>TRBV27|few|TRBJ2-3|-
CASRPPWRGIVDTDTQYF
TGTGCCAGCAGACCCCCCTGGCGGGGAATAGTCGACACAGATACGCAGTATTTT
>TRBV5-6|-|TRBJ1-2|-
CASSLTWGQSYGYTF
TGTGCCAGCAGCTTGACTTGGGGGCAGAGCTATGGCTACACCTTC
>TRBV2|-|TRBJ2-7|-
CASSEAQGSFYEQYF
TGTGCCAGCAGTGAAGCCCAGGGGTCATTTTACGAGCAGTACTTC
>TRBV4-1|few|TRBJ2-6|-
CASSQDWGLGANVLTF
TGCGCCAGCAGCCAAGATTGGGGGCTTGGGGCCAACGTCCTGACTTTC
>TRBV12-3/TRBV12-4|-|TRBJ1-3|TRBD1
CASSFGTAGYF
TGTGCCAGCAGTTTCGGGACAGCCGGATATTTT
>TRBV7-2|-|TRBJ1-6|TRBD1
CASSLGQGMNSPLHF
TGTGCCAGCAGCTTGGGACAGGGGATGAATTCACCCCTCCACTTT